The 2 T cell receptor beta chains below all came from one sample that was sequenced in a study of CD8+ T cells in alopecia areata (dated by TCRdb to between 2017 and 2018). Receptor amplification or capture employed the immunoSEQ multiplex PCR assay. RNA was extracted from all samples and reverse transcribed into cDNA as template for TCR sequencing. TCRdb stores this immuneACCESS table with in-frame sequences only. Part of the clones is absent; in the studies checked, under half of the shortfall reflects unresolved V genes, and no reason is known for the rest. This sample gives tens of thousands of clones in total; approximately 65% of them show up just once. Clones ranked in the top ten supply about 20% of the sample. The label giving this sample's time point can be read as: about 4 weeks on oral tofacitinib. Explained via the paper, the treatment or condition label denotes: oral pan-JAK inhibitor, 5-10 mg twice daily.

The sequencing here drew on CD8+ T cells sorted from blood, taken at week 4, from a patient treated with tofacitinib. The receptors come from a human donor with alopecia areata.

The chain couples TRBV4-3 to TRBJ2-7; the D gene is possibly TRBD2 (6 bases). Germline assignment: CDR1 LGHNA and CDR2 YSLEER. The CDR3 contains 14 residues. V was cut by 0 bases and J by 4 bases, with 10 bases left in between. CDR3 nucleotide sequence: TGCGCCAGCAGCCAAGATAGGACTACGTACGAGCAGTACTTC. Residues: CASSQDRTTYEQYF.

The genes are TRBV30 and TRBJ2-2; 10 bases agree with TRBD2. With 3 bases clipped from V and 5 bases from J, the junction kept 3 bases outside the gene matches. This CDR3 is 14 amino acids long. Germline V CDR1 and CDR2: GTSNPN, SVGIG (reference sequence). The chain's CDR3 is CAWRGLARTGELFF. The CDR3 region has the DNA TGTGCCTGGAGGGGACTAGCGCGGACCGGGGAGCTGTTTTTT.